This passage covers 19 T cell receptor beta chains from one sample sequenced in a study of CD8+ T cells in alopecia areata. Treatment noted: oral pan-JAK inhibitor, 5-10 mg twice daily. Investigators isolated RNA and reverse transcribed it into cDNA to act as the sequencing template. This table comes from immunoSEQ multiplex PCR, and its TCRdb copy is limited to in-frame clones, with some not included. The profile shows roughly 200,000 clones, about 60% of them singletons. The sequences come from CD8+ T cells sorted from blood, collected at week 24, from a patient treated with tofacitinib. The receptor source for this set is a human donor with alopecia areata.

The table lists this clone with a count of one. The chain has TRBV7-2 and TRBJ2-3; 9 positions match TRBD2. CDR1 is SGHTA and CDR2 is FQGNSA in the germline V gene. V lost 5 bases, J lost 5 bases, and 11 bases stayed unmatched. The CDR3 sequence is 16 residues long. This chain's CDR3 is CASSRMAGRGGDTQYF. The CDR3 nucleotides are TGTGCCAGCAGCCGGATGGCAGGGCGGGGGGGAGATACGCAGTATTTT.

This clone has only a few counts. The chain combines TRBV29-1 with TRBJ2-7; 12 bases fit TRBD1. With 6 bases clipped from V and 6 bases from J, the junction kept 9 bases outside the gene matches. CDR1 is SQVTM and CDR2 is ANQGSEA in the germline V gene. This CDR3 comprises 14 residues. The CDR3 reads CSVGLRDRGLEQYF. The CDR3 coding sequence is TGCAGCGTGGGTCTACGGGACAGGGGGCTCGAGCAGTACTTC.

J is TRBJ1-2 and V is TRBV29-1, with no clear D. The CDR3 spans 15 residues. The V gene lost 0 bases and the J gene lost 2 bases, with 13 bases spanning the gap. Germline values: CDR1 SQVTM, CDR2 ANQGSEA. CDR3 DNA sequence: TGCAGCGTTGAAGATCGGGAGGGATCGAACTATGGCTACACCTTC. The encoded protein is CSVEDREGSNYGYTF.

The gene calls are TRBV7-9 and TRBJ2-1; D is perhaps TRBD1 (6 bases). Germline lookup yields CDR1 SEHNR and CDR2 FQNEAQ (reference sequence). The CDR3 spans 14 residues. The V end was cut by 1 base, the J end by 2 bases, with 6 bases between. The CDR3: CASSLEGAYNEQFF. The CDR3 DNA reads as TGTGCCAGCAGCTTAGAGGGGGCCTACAATGAGCAGTTCTTC.

The chain links TRBV27 to TRBJ1-6; TRBD1 agrees at 9 bases. From germline, CDR1 is MNHEY and CDR2 SMNVEV (reference sequence). V shed 5 bases and J 10 bases; nucleotides not matched to a gene: 6. This CDR3 has 14 residues. The CDR3 loop is CASSKQGAISPLHF. CDR3 nucleotide sequence: TGTGCCAGCAGTAAACAGGGGGCGATCTCACCCCTCCACTTT.

The rearrangement uses TRBV6-1 and TRBJ1-5; D is unclear. Trimming pared 2 bases from V and 3 bases from J, leaving 17 bases between. The CDR3 consists of 17 residues. CDR1 and CDR2 from the germline V gene are MNHNS and SASEGT. The CDR3 DNA is TGTGCCAGCAGTGAAATATTTCCGACGGGGAACAATCAGCCCCAGCATTTT. This gives the protein CASSEIFPTGNNQPQHF.

The chain has TRBV6-5 and TRBJ2-2; D not certain. This CDR3 has 11 amino acids. Germline V gene data show CDR1 as MNHEY and CDR2 as SVGAGI. Trimming cost V 4 bases and J 6 bases, with 3 bases left between them. In nucleotides, the CDR3 is TGTGCCAGCAGTTTCGCCGGGGAGCTGTTTTTT. Encoded protein: CASSFAGELFF.

This rearrangement joins TRBV4-1 to TRBJ2-2; D is perhaps TRBD1 (6 bases). This CDR3 spans 17 amino acids. CDR1 and CDR2 from the germline V gene are MGHRA and YSYEKL. V was trimmed by 1 base and J by 0 bases, leaving 12 bases between them. CDR3 DNA: TGCGCCAGCAGCCAAGGGGGAGCAGGGGCGAACACCGGGGAGCTGTTTTTT. Translating it yields CASSQGGAGANTGELFF.

This clone was seen more than once but under ten times. This chain connects TRBV6-5 to TRBJ2-7; no clear D. CDR3 size: 14 residues. Germline CDR1 and CDR2: MNHEY and SVGAGI. Trimming removed 0 bases from V and 6 bases from J, with 12 bases in between. The CDR3 coding sequence is TGTGCCAGCAGTTACTCTGGCCAAGCCACCGAGCAGTACTTC. This sequence encodes CASSYSGQATEQYF.

V and J are TRBV19 and TRBJ2-7; D is perhaps TRBD1 (5 bases). The CDR3 runs to 13 residues. The V end lost 5 bases, the J end lost 2 bases, and 10 bases lay between the germline ends. Germline V gene data show CDR1 as LNHDA and CDR2 as SQIVND (reference sequence). This CDR3 is CASSSGRAYEQYF. The CDR3 DNA reads as TGTGCCAGTAGTTCAGGCAGGGCCTACGAGCAGTACTTC.

This rearrangement joins TRBV29-1 to TRBJ2-5, with 7 bases aligning to TRBD2. After removal of 7 bases from V and 7 bases from J, the junction contained 9 bases not matched to a gene. The CDR3 has 12 residues. Germline CDR1 reads SQVTM; CDR2 reads ANQGSEA. The CDR3 sequence is CSAWDYPVTQYF. The CDR3 DNA follows: TGCAGCGCCTGGGACTATCCGGTGACCCAGTACTTC.

The V gene is TRBV9, the J gene TRBJ1-2, with 7 positions matching TRBD1. The CDR3 runs 15 residues. Germline V CDR1 and CDR2: SGDLS, YYNGEE. Trimming at V came to 4 bases and at J to 2 bases, leaving 8 bases not matched to a gene. The CDR3 loop is CASSTRQGGNYGYTF. CDR3 nucleotide sequence: TGTGCCAGCAGCACACGACAGGGAGGAAACTATGGCTACACCTTC.

This chain connects TRBV30 to TRBJ2-7; perhaps TRBD1 as D (6 bases). CDR1 is GTSNPN, CDR2 SVGIG, per germline (reference sequence). Trimming removed 4 bases at V and 5 bases at J, with 12 bases between. This CDR3 has 12 amino acids. Here the CDR3 reads CAWTSGENEQYF. CDR3 DNA sequence: TGTGCCTGGACGTCAGGGGAGAACGAGCAGTACTTC. Based on the CDR3 plus reference TRBV30 and TRBJ2-7, the full variable domain is SQTIHQWPATLVQPVGSPLSLECTVEGTSNPNLYWYRQAAGRGLQLLFYSVGIGQISSEVPQNLSASRPQDRQFILSSKKLLLSDSGFYLCAWTSGENEQYFGPGTRLTVT.

The genes are TRBV6-5 and TRBJ1-3; D is unclear. This CDR3 has 15 residues. The germline V and J ends were trimmed by 2 bases and 0 bases, with 8 bases remaining between them. Germline CDR1 MNHEY, CDR2 SVGAGI. CDR3 sequence reads: CASSYNSLSGNTIYF. The CDR3 DNA sequence: TGTGCCAGCAGTTACAATTCGCTCTCTGGAAACACCATATATTTT.

This clone was seen a handful of times. The rearrangement links TRBV4-1 to TRBJ2-2; D uncertain. The germline V and J ends were trimmed by 2 bases and 4 bases, with 8 bases remaining between them. CDR3 length: 14 residues. The V gene's germline CDR1 is MGHRA and CDR2 YSYEKL. CDR3 bases: TGCGCCAGCAGCCAATTATGGGTCACCGGGGAGCTGTTTTTT. Amino acids: CASSQLWVTGELFF.

The chain carries TRBV6-1 and TRBJ1-1; D might be TRBD1 (5 bases). Germline CDR1 and CDR2: MNHNS and SASEGT. V was pared by 9 bases and J by 8 bases, with 13 bases between. This CDR3 has 11 amino acids. The CDR3 DNA is TGTGCCAGTGCACGTCGGACAGAAGCTTTCTTT. Its translation: CASARRTEAFF.

The chain employs TRBV6-1 and TRBJ2-6, with TRBD2 as a possible D gene (5 bases). Trimming shortened V by 2 bases and J by 4 bases, and 12 bases separated the two germline ends. This CDR3 contains 16 residues. Germline V CDR1 and CDR2: MNHNS, SASEGT. The CDR3 is CASSEFVGGGANVLTF. The CDR3 DNA reads TGTGCCAGCAGTGAATTTGTAGGAGGAGGGGCCAACGTCCTGACTTTC.

This chain connects TRBV6-6 to TRBJ2-7; unclear D gene. The CDR3 has 13 residues. Germline V gene data show CDR1 as MNHNY and CDR2 as SVGAGI (reference sequence). Trimming stripped 6 bases from V and 0 bases from J, with 9 bases between. The CDR3 DNA follows: TGTGCCAGCAGAAGTCATGGCTCCTACGAGCAGTACTTC. Amino acid sequence: CASRSHGSYEQYF.

This clone was observed a handful of times. The chain employs TRBV29-1 and TRBJ1-2, with D possibly matching TRBD1 (6 bases). Trimming took off 6 bases at V and 6 bases at J, with 14 bases between the two ends. Looked up from germline, CDR1 is SQVTM and CDR2 is ANQGSEA. The CDR3 is 12 residues long. The CDR3 reads CSVPDRQDGYTF. CDR3 DNA: TGCAGCGTGCCTGACAGGCAAGATGGCTACACCTTC.